The source of this T cell receptor (delta chain) is a study of Vδ1+ human thymocytes. The sorted cells were CD3+ Vdelta1+ Vdelta2- thymocytes from alphabeta-depleted thymus. Extracted RNA was reverse transcribed into cDNA. The CDR3 regions were amplified by multiplex PCR from V-gene primers to a constant-region primer. TCRdb re-called the multiplex PCR reads with CATT. Of about 50,000 delta-chain clones listed, about 16% were seen once; the top ten hold about 0.35%. About this clone: Its matching antigen is unknown.

The V gene end was trimmed by 3 bases and the J gene end by 2 bases; junction bases not matched to a gene: 13. The V gene's germline CDR1 is TSWWSYY and CDR2 QGS. This CDR3 has 18 residues. Study conclusions and caveats: Thymic delta-chain repertoires held approximately 19% Vdelta2 sequences and few Vdelta3, despite high sort purity. Thymic TRG and TRD repertoires appeared highly polyclonal, with Gaussian CDR3 length distributions. The authors advised highly purified populations and single-cell validation.

Source material: Vdelta1+ gamma-delta thymocytes from the thymus. Subset here: FACS-sorted CD3+ TCRalphabeta- TCRVdelta1+ TCRVdelta2- thymocytes. The V gene is TRDV1, the J gene TRDJ1, with 9 bases aligning to TRDD3. This sequence originates from a girl under three years old who had congenital heart surgery. The CDR3 DNA reads as TGTGCTCTTGGGGACACTAGCCTCTGGGGGATGGGAACCGATAAACTCATCTTT. Its protein product is CALGDTSLWGMGTDKLIF.